The 18 T cell receptor beta chains listed next were all sequenced from one sample in a study of T cell repertoires in cytomegalovirus infection. TCRdb analysed the reads with MiXCR anew, one entry per CDR3 protein. The table records roughly 700,000 distinct CDR3 sequences, around 35% of them present only once. No cognate antigen is known for these TCRs. The source was cultured PBMCs, collected from culture after CMV antigen stimulation. All receptors come from a human donor in good health (CMV status not recorded). Some clones in this sample may be carry-over from other donors' samples.

As DNA, the CDR3 is TGCGCCAGCAGCCAACATGCCGGGACAGTCGCGTTTTTGGGCACTGAAGCTTTCTTT. Protein product: CASSQHAGTVAFLGTEAFF. V and J are TRBV4-3 and TRBJ1-1, with TRBD1 matching over 7 bases. This CDR3 spans 19 amino acids. Germline V CDR1 and CDR2: LGHNA, YSLEER. V was clipped by 2 bases and J by 4 bases; unmatched bases: 19.

This clonotype appeared a few times. The chain is built from TRBV20-1 and TRBJ2-2, with TRBD2 matching 11 bases. The junction had 7 bases not matched to a gene; V was cut back by 5 bases and J by 5 bases. In germline, CDR1 is DFQATT, CDR2 SNEGSKA (reference sequence). The CDR3 is 15 residues long. The CDR3 DNA follows: TGCAGTGCTGCCCGACTAGCGGGAAGGACCGGGGAGCTGTTTTTT. Residues: CSAARLAGRTGELFF.

V is TRBV5-4 and J is TRBJ1-1; D is undetermined. The CDR3 consists of 14 residues. CDR1 SGHNT and CDR2 YYREEE come from the germline V gene (reference sequence). V was cut by 3 bases and J by 0 bases, with 9 bases left in between. CDR3 nucleotide sequence: TGTGCCAGCAGCTACAGACCACTGAACACTGAAGCTTTCTTT. Its translation is CASSYRPLNTEAFF.

This clonotype was detected many times. The chain is built from TRBV7-2 and TRBJ2-7; D not certain. V was shortened by 1 base and J by 3 bases, with 1 base between the two germline ends. The CDR3 covers 11 residues. In germline, CDR1 is SGHTA, CDR2 FQGNSA. The CDR3 here is CASSLVYEQYF. CDR3 DNA sequence: TGTGCCAGCAGCTTAGTCTACGAGCAGTACTTC.

The rearrangement links TRBV19 to TRBJ1-6; possibly TRBD1 for D (5 bases). The CDR3 contains 13 residues. V was trimmed by 8 bases and J by 6 bases, leaving 11 bases between them. The germline V gene has CDR1 LNHDA and CDR2 SQIVND (reference sequence). The CDR3 sequence is CASGGGGNSPLHF. Here the CDR3 DNA reads TGTGCCAGTGGTGGGGGGGGTAATTCACCCCTCCACTTT.

This clonotype was seen a handful of times. This sequence joins TRBV4-2 and TRBJ1-1; TRBD1 agrees at 7 bases. In germline, CDR1 is LGHNA, CDR2 YNFKEQ. V shed 0 bases and J 4 bases; nucleotides not matched to a gene: 8. The CDR3 sequence is 16 residues long. DNA for the CDR3: TGTGCCAGCAGCCAAGATGGTACAGGGGCGGGCACTGAAGCTTTCTTT. As protein: CASSQDGTGAGTEAFF.

The J gene is TRBJ2-2, the V gene TRBV15; D unresolved. Trimming took 5 bases from V and 5 from J, leaving 9 bases between them. The germline gives CDR1 LNHNV, CDR2 YYDKDF (reference sequence). The CDR3 contains 13 residues. CDR3 coding DNA: TGTGCCACCAGCCCCGGCGGAACCGGGGAGCTGTTTTTT. This translates into CATSPGGTGELFF.

This clonotype was detected many times. The chain couples TRBV7-2 to TRBJ2-7; 9 bases align to TRBD1. CDR1 is SGHTA, CDR2 FQGNSA, per germline. This CDR3 is 14 amino acids long. V was pared by 5 bases and J by 4 bases, with 6 bases of the junction left unmatched. The CDR3 loop is CASSPWTGEYEQYF. In DNA form, the CDR3 reads TGTGCCAGCAGCCCCTGGACAGGGGAATACGAGCAGTACTTC.

This clonotype was seen many times. This chain links TRBV6-2 or TRBV6-3 with TRBJ2-5; no firm D call. Germline lookup yields CDR1 MNHEY and CDR2 SVGEGT. The CDR3 sequence is 12 residues long. V was cut by 5 bases and J by 7 bases, with 11 bases left in between. CDR3 bases: TGTGCCAGCAGTCTGCCCGGTGGGACCCAGTACTTC. It translates to CASSLPGGTQYF.

This sequence joins TRBV18 and TRBJ2-1, with D perhaps TRBD1 or TRBD2 (5 bases each). The germline V gene has CDR1 KGHSH and CDR2 LQKENI. The CDR3 has 13 amino acids. Trimming cost V 5 bases and J 5 bases, with 10 bases left between them. CDR3 sequence (DNA): TGTGCCAGCTCAGCCGGGGCTCACAATGAGCAGTTCTTC. Protein: CASSAGAHNEQFF.

The V gene is TRBV20-1, the J gene TRBJ1-1, with D unresolved. The CDR3 covers 11 residues. Germline-derived CDR1 and CDR2 are DFQATT and SNEGSKA (reference sequence). Trimming removed 6 bases from V and 6 bases from J, with 11 bases in between. CDR3 DNA sequence: TGCAGTGCGCCCGATTGGGCTGAAGCTTTCTTT. Translation gives CSAPDWAEAFF.

This clonotype has ten or more counts. The chain links TRBV7-2 to TRBJ2-5, with D tentatively TRBD2 (6 bases). Between the trimmed V and J ends, which lost 3 bases and 2 bases, there was a span of 10 bases. CDR1 is SGHTA, CDR2 FQGNSA, per germline. This CDR3 has 14 amino acids. The CDR3 sequence: CASSFLAGQETQYF. The DNA of the CDR3 is TGTGCCAGCAGCTTCCTTGCGGGACAAGAGACCCAGTACTTC.

The chain carries TRBV6-1 and TRBJ2-5, with no clear D. CDR1 and CDR2 (germline): MNHNS, SASEGT. The length of the CDR3 is 14 residues. Trimming took off 2 bases at V and 5 bases at J, with 12 bases between the two ends. CDR3 region: CASSERVILETQYF. CDR3 DNA: TGTGCCAGCAGTGAACGAGTCATCTTGGAGACCCAGTACTTC.

The J gene is TRBJ2-5, the V gene TRBV6-5, with 10 nucleotides matching TRBD2. Germline V lookup: CDR1 MNHEY, CDR2 SVGAGI. V lost 4 bases and J lost 1; bases outside the gene matches: 9. This CDR3 region has 17 residues. CDR3 nucleotide sequence: TGTGCCAGCAGTTTCGCTAGCGGGAGCGTGTTCCAAGAGACCCAGTACTTC. It specifies CASSFASGSVFQETQYF.

The rearrangement joins TRBV4-2 to TRBJ2-5; D is possibly TRBD2 (6 bases). CDR1 is LGHNA, CDR2 YNFKEQ, per germline. The V and J ends lost 0 bases and 9 bases respectively, with 14 bases between them. The CDR3 covers 14 residues. The CDR3 nucleotides are TGTGCCAGCAGCCAAGATCATGGAAAGCGGGCCCAGTACTTC. Amino acids: CASSQDHGKRAQYF.

The chain carries TRBV2 and TRBJ2-5; maybe TRBD1 (5 bases). Per germline, CDR1 SNHLY and CDR2 FYNNEI. CDR3 length equals 14 residues. Trimming pared 6 bases from V and 1 base from J, leaving 12 bases between. The CDR3 DNA sequence: TGTGCCAGCAGGACGCAGGGATTCCAAGAGACCCAGTACTTC. Protein sequence: CASRTQGFQETQYF.

As DNA, the CDR3 is TGCAGTGCTAGCCCCTCGGACAGGGCCCCCTACGAGCAGTACTTC. Protein: CSASPSDRAPYEQYF. V is TRBV20-1 and J is TRBJ2-7; 8 positions match TRBD1. Trimming removed 3 bases from V and 2 bases from J; junction bases left unmatched: 9. Germline CDR1 is DFQATT and CDR2 is SNEGSKA (reference sequence). The CDR3 runs 15 residues.

Only one count was recorded for this clonotype. The chain links TRBV11-2 to TRBJ2-6; D is possibly TRBD2 (6 bases). The CDR3 is 17 residues long. V lost 1 base and J lost 0, with 10 bases in between. Germline CDR1 and CDR2: SGHAT and FQNNGV. The CDR3 reads CASSLASARSGANVLTF. In nucleotides, the CDR3 is TGTGCCAGCAGCTTAGCTAGCGCCCGCTCTGGGGCCAACGTCCTGACTTTC. Together with reference TRBV11-2 and TRBJ2-6, the CDR3 gives the full variable domain: EAGVAQSPRYKIIEKRQSVAFWCNPISGHATLYWYQQILGQGPKLLIQFQNNGVVDDSQLPKDRFSAERLKGVDSTLKIQPAKLEDSAVYLCASSLASARSGANVLTFGAGSRLTVL.